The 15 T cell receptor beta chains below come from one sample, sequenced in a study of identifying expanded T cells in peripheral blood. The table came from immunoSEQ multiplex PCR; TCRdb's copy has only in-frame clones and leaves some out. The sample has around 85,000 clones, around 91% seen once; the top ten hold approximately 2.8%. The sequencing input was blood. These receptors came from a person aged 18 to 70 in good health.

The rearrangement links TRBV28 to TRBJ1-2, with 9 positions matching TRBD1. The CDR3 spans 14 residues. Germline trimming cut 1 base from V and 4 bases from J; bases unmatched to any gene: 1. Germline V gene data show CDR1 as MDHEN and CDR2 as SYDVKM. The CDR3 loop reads CASSLYRGPYGYTF. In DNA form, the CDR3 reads TGTGCCAGCAGTTTATACAGGGGGCCCTATGGCTACACCTTC.

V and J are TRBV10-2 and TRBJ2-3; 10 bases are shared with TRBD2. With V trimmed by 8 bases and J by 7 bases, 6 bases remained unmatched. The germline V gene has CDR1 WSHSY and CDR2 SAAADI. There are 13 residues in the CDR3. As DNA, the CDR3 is TGCGCCAGCGAGCCAGCGGGGGGGCATACGCAGTATTTT. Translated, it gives CASEPAGGHTQYF.

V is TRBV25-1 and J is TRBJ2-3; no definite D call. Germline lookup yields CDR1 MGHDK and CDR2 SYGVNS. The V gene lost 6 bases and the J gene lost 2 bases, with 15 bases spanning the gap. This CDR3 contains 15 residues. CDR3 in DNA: TGTGCCAGCAGCCGTTGGCCCAGCGCCACAGATACGCAGTATTTT. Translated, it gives CASSRWPSATDTQYF.

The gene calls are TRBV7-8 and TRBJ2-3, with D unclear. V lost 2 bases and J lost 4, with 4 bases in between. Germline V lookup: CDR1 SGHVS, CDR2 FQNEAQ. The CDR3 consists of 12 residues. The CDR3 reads CASSLKSDTQYF. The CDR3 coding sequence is TGTGCCAGCAGCTTAAAGTCAGATACGCAGTATTTT.

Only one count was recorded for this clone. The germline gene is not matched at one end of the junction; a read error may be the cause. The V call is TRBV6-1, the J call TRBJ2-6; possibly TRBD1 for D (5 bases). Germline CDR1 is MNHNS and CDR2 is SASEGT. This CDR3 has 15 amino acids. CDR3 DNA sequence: TGTGCCAGCAGTGAAGGGGGCTCTGGGGCCAACGTCCCGACTTTC. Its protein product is CASSEGGSGANVPTF.

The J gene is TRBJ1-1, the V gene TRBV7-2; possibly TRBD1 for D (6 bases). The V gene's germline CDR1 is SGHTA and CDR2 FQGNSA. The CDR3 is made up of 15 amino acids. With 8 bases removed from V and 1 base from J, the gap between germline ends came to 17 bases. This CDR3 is CASLMAGARNTEAFF. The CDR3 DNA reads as TGTGCCAGCTTGATGGCAGGGGCCAGGAACACTGAAGCTTTCTTT.

CDR3 amino acids: CASSPLPQGNYGYTF. DNA for the CDR3: TGCGCCAGCAGCCCGCTTCCTCAGGGAAACTATGGCTACACCTTC. This sequence joins TRBV4-1 and TRBJ1-2, with D perhaps TRBD1 (5 bases). Germline V gene data show CDR1 as MGHRA and CDR2 as YSYEKL. Trimming stripped 4 bases from V and 2 bases from J, with 14 bases between. The CDR3 runs 15 residues.

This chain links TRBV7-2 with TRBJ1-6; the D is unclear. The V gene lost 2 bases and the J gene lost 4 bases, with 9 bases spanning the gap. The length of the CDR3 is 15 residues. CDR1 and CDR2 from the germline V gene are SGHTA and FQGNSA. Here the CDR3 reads CASSLNNPYNSPLHF. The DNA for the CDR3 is TGTGCCAGCAGCTTAAATAACCCTTATAATTCACCCCTCCACTTT.

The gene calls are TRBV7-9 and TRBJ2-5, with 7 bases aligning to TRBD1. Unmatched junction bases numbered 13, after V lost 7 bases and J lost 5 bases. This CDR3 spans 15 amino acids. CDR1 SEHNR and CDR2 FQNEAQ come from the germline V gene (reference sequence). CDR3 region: CASTLRVGGRETQYF. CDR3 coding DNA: TGTGCCAGCACCCTACGGGTAGGGGGCAGGGAGACCCAGTACTTC. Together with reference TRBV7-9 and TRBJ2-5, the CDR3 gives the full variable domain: DTGVSQNPRHKITKRGQNVTFRCDPISEHNRLYWYRQTLGQGPEFLTYFQNEAQLEKSRLLSDRFSAERPKGSFSTLEIQRTEQGDSAMYLCASTLRVGGRETQYFGPGTRLLVL.

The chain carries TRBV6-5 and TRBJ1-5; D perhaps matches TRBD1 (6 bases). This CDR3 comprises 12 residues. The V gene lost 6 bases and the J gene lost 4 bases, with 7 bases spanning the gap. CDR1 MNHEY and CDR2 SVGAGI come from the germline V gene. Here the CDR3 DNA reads TGTGCCAGCAGGAGGGGGAATCAGCCCCAGCATTTT. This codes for CASRRGNQPQHF.

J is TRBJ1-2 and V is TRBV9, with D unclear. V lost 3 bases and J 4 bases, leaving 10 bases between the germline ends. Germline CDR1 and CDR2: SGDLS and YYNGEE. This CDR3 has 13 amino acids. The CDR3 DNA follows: TGTGCCAGCAGCGCCACTGATTTCTATGGCTACACCTTC. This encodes CASSATDFYGYTF.

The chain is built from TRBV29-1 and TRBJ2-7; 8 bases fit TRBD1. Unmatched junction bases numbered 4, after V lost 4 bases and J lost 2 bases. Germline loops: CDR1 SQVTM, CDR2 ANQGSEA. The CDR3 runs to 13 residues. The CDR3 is CSVALTGAYEQYF. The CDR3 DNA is TGCAGCGTTGCTCTGACAGGGGCCTACGAGCAGTACTTC.

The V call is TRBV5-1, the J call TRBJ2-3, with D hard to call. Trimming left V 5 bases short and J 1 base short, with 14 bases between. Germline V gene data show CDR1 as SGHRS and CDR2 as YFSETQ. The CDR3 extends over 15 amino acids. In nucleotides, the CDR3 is TGCGCCAGCAGACATACTGAATGGGGCACAGATACGCAGTATTTT. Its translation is CASRHTEWGTDTQYF.

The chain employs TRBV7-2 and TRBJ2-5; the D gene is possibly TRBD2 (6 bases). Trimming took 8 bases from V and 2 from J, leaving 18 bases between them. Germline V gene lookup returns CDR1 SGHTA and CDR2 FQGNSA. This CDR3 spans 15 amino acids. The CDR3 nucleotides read TGTGCCAGCCGCCAACCCTGGGGGACTCAAGAGACCCAGTACTTC. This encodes CASRQPWGTQETQYF.

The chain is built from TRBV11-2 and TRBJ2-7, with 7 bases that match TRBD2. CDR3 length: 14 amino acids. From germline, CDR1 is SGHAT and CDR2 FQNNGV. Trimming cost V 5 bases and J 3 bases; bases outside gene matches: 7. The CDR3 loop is CASSPQRGDYEQYF. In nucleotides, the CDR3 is TGTGCCAGCAGCCCCCAACGGGGGGACTACGAGCAGTACTTC.